The clone carrying this T cell receptor (beta chain) was seen a single time. These data belong to a study of shared clonotypes between healthy human individuals. The data were produced by immunoSEQ multiplex PCR, yet TCRdb's version contains in-frame clones alone and is incomplete. The table includes a few million clones, 85% to 95% detected once. V was clipped by 4 bases and J by 5 bases; unmatched bases: 5. Germline-derived CDR1 and CDR2 are SEHNR and FQNEAQ (reference sequence). The CDR3 has 13 residues. CD45RO-negative, CCR7-selected cells formed the naive CD8 fraction, which excluded terminally differentiated effector memory CD45RA+ cells.

This sequence was found in a young man in good health. Some clones in this sample may be carry-over from other donors' samples. This chain joins TRBV7-9 and TRBJ2-7; 7 bases fit TRBD1. The sequenced sample was naive CD8+ T cells from PBMCs. Written as DNA, the CDR3 is TGTGCCAGCAGCTCCGACAGGGCCCACGAGCAGTACTTC. Translation gives CASSSDRAHEQYF.